This passage covers 13 T cell receptor beta chains from one sample sequenced in a study of blood T cell repertoires in COVID-19. Here immunoSEQ multiplex PCR was the method, and the copy in TCRdb shows in-frame clones only, minus some. Here the sample spans about 220,000 clones, about four fifths being singletons. Sequencing was done on a sample of PBMCs or T cells enriched from blood (not recorded which). These TCRs come from a woman aged 60-75 years who had recovered from COVID-19.

This chain uses TRBV18 with TRBJ2-3; 9 bases line up with TRBD1. The CDR3 spans 16 residues. Germline values: CDR1 KGHSH, CDR2 LQKENI. J gave up 4 bases and V 3 bases, and 8 bases lay outside the gene matches. The CDR3 nucleotides read TGTGCCAGCTCACCCGCCGGGACAGGGAGCTCAGATACGCAGTATTTT. It translates to CASSPAGTGSSDTQYF.

The chain uses TRBV25-1 and TRBJ2-7; no firm D call. CDR3 size: 13 residues. V was cut by 7 bases and J by 3 bases, with 13 bases left in between. Germline CDR1 MGHDK, CDR2 SYGVNS. DNA for the CDR3: TGTGCCAGCACTGACCCAGTTTACTACGAGCAGTACTTC. This codes for CASTDPVYYEQYF.

CDR3 DNA sequence: TGTGCCAGCAGCAAATCCATACGGACAGGGTCTAACTATGGCTACACCTTC. Its protein is CASSKSIRTGSNYGYTF. The chain joins TRBV21-1 to TRBJ1-2; no DNA check was done on the table's D call, TRBD1. TRBV21-1 counts as a pseudogene. The CDR3 has 17 amino acids.

The chain couples TRBV19 to TRBJ1-1; possible D gene TRBD1, 6 bases. The length of the CDR3 is 15 residues. Trimming removed 7 bases at V and 3 bases at J, with 18 bases between. Germline CDR1 LNHDA, CDR2 SQIVND (reference sequence). The CDR3 nucleotides read TGTGCCAGTATCGGGAGGAGGGGGTTTGACACTGAAGCTTTCTTT. Protein: CASIGRRGFDTEAFF.

The genes are TRBV5-1 and TRBJ2-1; possible D gene TRBD1, 6 bases. The CDR3 length is 16 residues. Germline CDR1 and CDR2: SGHRS and YFSETQ. Trimming pared 0 bases from V and 9 bases from J, leaving 19 bases between. CDR3 bases: TGCGCCAGCAGCTTGGGGTTCGGCAGGGGATCAGGTGAGCAGTTCTTC. It codes for CASSLGFGRGSGEQFF.

This clone has just a few counts. The chain links TRBV3-1 (or the pseudogene TRBV3-2) to TRBJ1-1; weak D call: TRBD1 (6 bases). Germline values: CDR1 LGHDT, CDR2 YNNKEL (reference sequence). The CDR3 sequence is 15 residues long. The V and J ends lost 4 bases and 0 bases respectively, with 12 bases between them. CDR3 residues: CASSRRQALNTEAFF. The CDR3 region has the DNA TGTGCCAGCAGCCGCCGACAGGCCTTGAACACTGAAGCTTTCTTT.

This sequence joins TRBV21-1 and TRBJ1-5; the table names TRBD1, a call not compared with the DNA. TRBV21-1 corresponds to a pseudogene. The CDR3 runs to 19 residues. CDR3 sequence (DNA): TGTGCCAGCAGCAAAGCGACAGACAGGGCGGGGTATAGCAATCAGCCCCAGCATTTT. It specifies CASSKATDRAGYSNQPQHF.

This clone was detected only once. V is TRBV19 and J is TRBJ2-7; TRBD1 agrees at 9 bases. Looked up from germline, CDR1 is LNHDA and CDR2 is SQIVND (reference sequence). Germline trimming cut 3 bases from V and 2 bases from J; bases unmatched to any gene: 8. The CDR3 spans 16 residues. The CDR3 DNA reads as TGTGCCAGTAGTATGGGACAGGGAGCTCTCACCTACGAGCAGTACTTC. Protein: CASSMGQGALTYEQYF.

The chain carries TRBV23-1 and TRBJ2-3, with 7 bases identical to TRBD2. TRBV23-1 is classed as an ORF, of uncertain function. The CDR3 totals 15 residues. Trimming removed 2 bases from V and 2 bases from J; junction bases left unmatched: 4. CDR3 sequence: CASSQDREDTDTQYF. The DNA of the CDR3 is TGCGCCAGCAGTCAAGACCGGGAGGACACAGATACGCAGTATTTT.

The J gene is TRBJ2-2, the V gene TRBV7-2, with 9 bases matching TRBD2. The length of the CDR3 is 14 residues. The V segment lost 2 bases and the J segment 6 bases; nucleotides outside the gene matches: 1. CDR1 and CDR2 from the germline V gene are SGHTA and FQGNSA. Here the CDR3 DNA reads TGTGCCAGCAGCTTAAGCGGGAGGTCCGGGGAGCTGTTTTTT. Protein sequence: CASSLSGRSGELFF. Full variable domain (outside the CDR3, taken from reference TRBV7-2 and TRBJ2-2): GAGVSQSPSNKVTEKGKDVELRCDPISGHTALYWYRQSLGQGLEFLIYFQGNSAPDKSGLPSDRFSAERTGGSVSTLTIQRTQQEDSAVYLCASSLSGRSGELFFGEGSRLTVL.

The gene calls are TRBV7-2 and TRBJ2-1; 9 bases fit TRBD2. J gave up 6 bases and V 0 bases, and 9 bases lay outside the gene matches. This CDR3 contains 17 residues. Germline loops: CDR1 SGHTA, CDR2 FQGNSA. CDR3 residues: CASSLARAGGQSNEQFF. The CDR3 bases are TGTGCCAGCAGCTTAGCGCGGGCGGGGGGGCAGAGCAATGAGCAGTTCTTC.

This rearrangement joins TRBV29-1 to TRBJ1-1; tentative D call: TRBD1 (6 bases). CDR1 is SQVTM and CDR2 is ANQGSEA in the germline V gene. CDR3 length equals 14 residues. V was trimmed by 7 bases and J by 5 bases, leaving 20 bases between them. This CDR3 reads CSAHQGRGLTEAFF. In DNA, the CDR3 is TGCAGCGCTCACCAGGGGAGGGGATTAACTGAAGCTTTCTTT.

This sequence joins TRBV12-3 or TRBV12-4 and TRBJ1-2; no reliable D call. The germline V and J ends were trimmed by 3 bases and 7 bases, with 6 bases remaining between them. There are 11 residues in the CDR3. The CDR3 bases are TGTGCCAGCAGTTTGGGCCGTGGCTACACCTTC. Encoded protein: CASSLGRGYTF.